The 15 T cell receptor beta chains given below trace back to one sample, sequenced in a study of blood T cells in healthy people across ages. The second PCR ran about 6 to 11 cycles with a sample-barcoded 5' primer and J-beta primers. MiXCR, run by TCRdb on the 5' RACE reads, gives a single entry per CDR3 protein. The table includes about 1.4 million distinct CDR3 sequences, 55% to 75% detected once. The sequencing sample was made of blood. These receptors came from a man between 18 and 29 years old in good health.

This clonotype was observed at least ten times. The DNA for the CDR3 is TGCAGTGCTAGAGAGCCTACAGGGGAGTTGGAGACCCAGTACTTC. Translation: CSAREPTGELETQYF. The chain joins TRBV20-1 to TRBJ2-5; 7 nucleotides align to TRBD1. CDR1 is DFQATT, CDR2 SNEGSKA, per germline (reference sequence). The V segment lost 0 bases and the J segment 5 bases; nucleotides outside the gene matches: 9. The CDR3 spans 15 residues.

This chain joins TRBV20-1 and TRBJ2-4, with 8 bases fitting TRBD1. The end of the DNA fits TRBJ2-7 better, so the J call may be wrong. The germline CDR1 and CDR2 sequences are DFQATT and SNEGSKA (reference sequence). The CDR3 sequence is 14 residues long. The chain's CDR3 is CSAGVRDRYYEQYF. Written as DNA, the CDR3 is TGCAGTGCTGGGGTACGGGACAGGTACTACGAGCAGTACTTC.

V usage is TRBV6-5 and J usage is TRBJ2-3; TRBD1 might be the D (7 bases). The germline V gene encodes CDR1 MNHEY and CDR2 SVGAGI. This CDR3 spans 15 amino acids. V lost 4 bases to trimming and J lost 6 bases, with 17 bases between them. This chain's CDR3 is CASSWTGGDGDTQYF. As DNA, the CDR3 is TGTGCCAGCAGTTGGACAGGAGGGGACGGGGATACGCAGTATTTT.

This clonotype appeared a few times. The chain uses TRBV5-1 and TRBJ2-6; TRBD1 matches 9 bases. The CDR3 is 17 amino acids. V shed 2 bases, J shed 4 bases, and the junction held 7 bases outside the gene matches. Germline CDR1 SGHRS, CDR2 YFSETQ. CDR3 sequence (DNA): TGCGCCAGCAGCTTTTCCGGGACAGGGTCCGGGGCCAACGTCCTGACTTTC. This translates into CASSFSGTGSGANVLTF.

The chain joins TRBV7-2 to TRBJ2-6; D may be TRBD1 or TRBD2 (5 bases each). The germline gives CDR1 SGHTA, CDR2 FQGNSA. This CDR3 is built from 18 residues. Trimming shortened V by 5 bases and J by 0 bases, and 17 bases separated the two germline ends. As DNA, the CDR3 is TGTGCCAGCAGCAACAGGCCCCGGCTAGCCTCTGGGGCCAACGTCCTGACTTTC. Amino acids: CASSNRPRLASGANVLTF.

This clonotype was observed many times. V is TRBV4-1 and J is TRBJ2-7; a possible D gene is TRBD2 (6 bases). Trimming took off 0 bases at V and 2 bases at J, with 14 bases between the two ends. The germline V gene encodes CDR1 MGHRA and CDR2 YSYEKL. The CDR3 sequence is 16 residues long. The CDR3 spells CASSQEYARLAYEQYF. The DNA of the CDR3 is TGCGCCAGCAGCCAAGAGTATGCGCGACTAGCCTACGAGCAGTACTTC.

The chain joins TRBV19 to TRBJ2-1; tentative D call: TRBD2 (5 bases). The germline CDR1 and CDR2 sequences are LNHDA and SQIVND (reference sequence). V gave up 5 bases and J gave up 5 bases, with 16 bases separating them. The CDR3 length is 15 residues. Written as DNA, the CDR3 is TGTGCCAGTAGTCCGCAGCGGTTGTCCAACAATGAGCAGTTCTTC. Translating it yields CASSPQRLSNNEQFF.

A single count supports this clonotype. The chain uses TRBV6-2 or TRBV6-3 and TRBJ1-2; 7 bases fit TRBD1. This CDR3 spans 15 amino acids. Germline CDR1 and CDR2: MNHEY and SVGEGT. The trim removed 2 bases at V and 5 bases at J, leaving 8 bases unmatched. The CDR3 here is CASSYGHGQAYGYTF. In DNA, the CDR3 is TGTGCCAGCAGTTACGGTCACGGACAGGCTTATGGCTACACCTTC.

Of note for this clonotype: Sequence at one end of the junction differs from germline and may be a read error. V and J are TRBV27 and TRBJ1-5; no firm D call. CDR3 length equals 11 residues. CDR1 MNHEY and CDR2 SMNVEV come from the germline V gene (reference sequence). CDR3 coding DNA: TGTGCCAGCGGCCCCAATCAGCCCCTGCATTTT. Amino acid sequence: CASGPNQPLHF.

The rearrangement uses TRBV6-5 and TRBJ2-1; D is ambiguous. TRBJ2-7 matches the DNA end more closely, so the J call is doubtful. This CDR3 has 14 amino acids. The germline gives CDR1 MNHEY, CDR2 SVGAGI. The DNA for the CDR3 is TGTGCCAGCAGTTACTCGGAGAATTACAATGAGCAGTACTTC. As protein: CASSYSENYNEQYF.

This clonotype was found once. Here the CDR3 DNA reads TGTGCCACCAGCAGAGTCATCCGCTACGAGCAGTACTTC. It codes for CATSRVIRYEQYF. This chain joins TRBV15 and TRBJ2-7; D unresolved. Germline assignment: CDR1 LNHNV and CDR2 YYDKDF (reference sequence). The CDR3 is made up of 13 amino acids. Deletions cut 1 base from V and 3 bases from J, with 7 bases between.

The chain is built from TRBV29-1 and TRBJ1-2, with TRBD1 matching over 8 bases. The CDR3 extends over 13 amino acids. Germline trimming cut 7 bases from V and 8 bases from J; bases unmatched to any gene: 12. The germline V gene has CDR1 SQVTM and CDR2 ANQGSEA. This CDR3 is CSGIGQGEWGYTF. CDR3 bases: TGCAGCGGCATAGGACAGGGAGAGTGGGGCTACACCTTC.

The chain joins TRBV7-2 to TRBJ2-3; TRBD2 matches at 9 bases. Germline CDR1 SGHTA, CDR2 FQGNSA. The CDR3 length is 19 residues. Trimming removed 5 bases from V and 1 base from J; junction bases left unmatched: 16. This CDR3 reads CASSRIRLAVSPGTDTQYF. In DNA form, the CDR3 reads TGTGCCAGCAGCCGAATTCGACTAGCGGTATCCCCAGGCACAGATACGCAGTATTTT.

The rearrangement uses TRBV5-1 and TRBJ2-5; the D is unclear. The J call may not be correct, given that the DNA end is closer to TRBJ2-7. The CDR3 has 13 residues. Germline V gene sequence: CDR1 SGHRS, CDR2 YFSETQ. The CDR3 loop is CASSLDLLYEQYF. Written as DNA, the CDR3 is TGCGCCAGCAGCTTAGACCTTTTATACGAGCAGTACTTC.

This clonotype was seen only once. J is TRBJ2-3 and V is TRBV4-1; D is undetermined. Between the trimmed V and J ends, which lost 0 bases and 5 bases, there was a span of 12 bases. CDR3 length: 15 amino acids. Germline loops: CDR1 MGHRA, CDR2 YSYEKL. The CDR3 DNA follows: TGCGCCAGCAGCCAAGATCCTAGGGCCGTAGATACGCAGTATTTT. This translates into CASSQDPRAVDTQYF.